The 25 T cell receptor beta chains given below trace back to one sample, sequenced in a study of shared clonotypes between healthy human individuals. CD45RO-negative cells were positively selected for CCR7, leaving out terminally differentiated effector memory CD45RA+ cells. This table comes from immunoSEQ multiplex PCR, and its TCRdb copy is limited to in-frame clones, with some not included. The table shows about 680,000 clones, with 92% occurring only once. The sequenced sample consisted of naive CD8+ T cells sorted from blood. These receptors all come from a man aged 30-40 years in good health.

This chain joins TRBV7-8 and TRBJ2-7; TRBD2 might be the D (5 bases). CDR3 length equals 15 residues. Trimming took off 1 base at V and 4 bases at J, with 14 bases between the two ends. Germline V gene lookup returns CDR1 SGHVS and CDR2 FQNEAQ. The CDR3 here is CASSLGPRAVYEQYF. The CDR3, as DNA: TGTGCCAGCAGCTTAGGCCCGAGGGCGGTGTACGAGCAGTACTTC.

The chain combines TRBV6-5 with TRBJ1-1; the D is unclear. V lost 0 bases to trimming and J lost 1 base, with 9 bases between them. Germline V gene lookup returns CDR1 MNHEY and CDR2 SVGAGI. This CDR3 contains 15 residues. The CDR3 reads CASSYSNAENTEAFF. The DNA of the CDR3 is TGTGCCAGCAGTTACTCGAATGCGGAGAACACTGAAGCTTTCTTT.

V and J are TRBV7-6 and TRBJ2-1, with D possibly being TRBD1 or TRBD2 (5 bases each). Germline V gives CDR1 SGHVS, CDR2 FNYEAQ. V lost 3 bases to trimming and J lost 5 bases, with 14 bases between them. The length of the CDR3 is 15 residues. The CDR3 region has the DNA TGTGCCAGCAGCTTCGCCGGGGCCTTGGACAATGAGCAGTTCTTC. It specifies CASSFAGALDNEQFF.

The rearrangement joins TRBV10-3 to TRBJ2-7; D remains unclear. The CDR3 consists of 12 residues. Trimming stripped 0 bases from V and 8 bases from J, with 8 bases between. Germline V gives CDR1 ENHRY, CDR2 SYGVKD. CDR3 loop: CAISESGGKQYF. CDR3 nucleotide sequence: TGTGCCATCAGTGAGTCAGGTGGCAAGCAGTACTTC.

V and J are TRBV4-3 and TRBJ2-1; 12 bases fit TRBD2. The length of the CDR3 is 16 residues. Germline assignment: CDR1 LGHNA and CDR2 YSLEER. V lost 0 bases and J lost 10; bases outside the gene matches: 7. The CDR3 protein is CASSQDRGLAGSEQFF. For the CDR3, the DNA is TGCGCCAGCAGCCAAGATCGGGGACTAGCGGGTTCAGAGCAGTTCTTC.

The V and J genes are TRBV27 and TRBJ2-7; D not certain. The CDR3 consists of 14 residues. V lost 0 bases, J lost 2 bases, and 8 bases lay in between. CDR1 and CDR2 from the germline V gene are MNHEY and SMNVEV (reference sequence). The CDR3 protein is CASSLSPFTYEQYF. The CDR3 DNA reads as TGTGCCAGCAGTTTATCCCCTTTCACCTACGAGCAGTACTTC.

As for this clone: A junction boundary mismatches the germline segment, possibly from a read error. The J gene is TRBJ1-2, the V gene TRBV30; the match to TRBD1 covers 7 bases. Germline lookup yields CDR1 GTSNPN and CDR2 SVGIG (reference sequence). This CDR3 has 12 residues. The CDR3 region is CAWEGAGDGHTF. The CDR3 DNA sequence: TGTGCCTGGGAGGGGGCAGGCGATGGCCACACCTTC.

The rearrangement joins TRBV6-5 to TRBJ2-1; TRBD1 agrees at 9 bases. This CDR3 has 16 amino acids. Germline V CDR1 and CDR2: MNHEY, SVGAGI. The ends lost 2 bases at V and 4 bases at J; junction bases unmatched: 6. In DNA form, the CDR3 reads TGTGCCAGCAGTTACAGTGACAGGGGGTTGTACAATGAGCAGTTCTTC. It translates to CASSYSDRGLYNEQFF.

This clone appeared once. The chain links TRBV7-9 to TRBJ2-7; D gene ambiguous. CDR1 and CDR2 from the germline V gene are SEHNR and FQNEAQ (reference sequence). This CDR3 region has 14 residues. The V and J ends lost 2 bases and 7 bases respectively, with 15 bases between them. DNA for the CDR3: TGTGCCAGCAGCTTACCCGTCGGCAGTAGGGAGCAGTACTTC. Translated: CASSLPVGSREQYF.

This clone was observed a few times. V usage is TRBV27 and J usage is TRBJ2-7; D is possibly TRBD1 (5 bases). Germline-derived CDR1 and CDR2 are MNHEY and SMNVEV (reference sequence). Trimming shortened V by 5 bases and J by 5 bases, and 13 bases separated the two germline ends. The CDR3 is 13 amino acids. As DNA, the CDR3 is TGTGCCAGCAGTAGGGGCAGGGTCGACGAGCAGTACTTC. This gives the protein CASSRGRVDEQYF.

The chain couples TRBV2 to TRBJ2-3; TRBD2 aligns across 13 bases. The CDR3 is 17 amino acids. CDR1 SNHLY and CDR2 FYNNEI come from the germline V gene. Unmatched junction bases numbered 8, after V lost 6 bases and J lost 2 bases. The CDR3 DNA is TGTGCCAGCAGGGATACTAGCGGGAGGGCTCACACAGATACGCAGTATTTT. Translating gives CASRDTSGRAHTDTQYF.

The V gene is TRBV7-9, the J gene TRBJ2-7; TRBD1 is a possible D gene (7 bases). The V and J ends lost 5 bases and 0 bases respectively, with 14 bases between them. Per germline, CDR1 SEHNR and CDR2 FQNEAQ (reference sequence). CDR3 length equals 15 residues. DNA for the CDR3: TGTGCCAGCAGCCCAGGGGGGCCCAGCTCCTACGAGCAGTACTTC. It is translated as CASSPGGPSSYEQYF.

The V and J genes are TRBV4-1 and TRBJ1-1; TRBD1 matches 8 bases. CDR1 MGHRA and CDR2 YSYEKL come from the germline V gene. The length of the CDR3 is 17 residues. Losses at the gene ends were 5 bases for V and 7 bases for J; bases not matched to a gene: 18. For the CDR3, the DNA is TGCGCCAGCAGCGGGACAGGACTTAGTGACTTGAGCGGTGAAGCTTTCTTT. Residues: CASSGTGLSDLSGEAFF.

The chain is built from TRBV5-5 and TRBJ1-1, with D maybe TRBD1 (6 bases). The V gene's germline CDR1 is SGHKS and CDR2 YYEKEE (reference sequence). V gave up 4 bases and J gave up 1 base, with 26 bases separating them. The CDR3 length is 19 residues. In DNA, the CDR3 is TGTGCCAGCAGCCAACGTCCAGCCTTAGGACAGTCAAGGAACACTGAAGCTTTCTTT. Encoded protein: CASSQRPALGQSRNTEAFF.

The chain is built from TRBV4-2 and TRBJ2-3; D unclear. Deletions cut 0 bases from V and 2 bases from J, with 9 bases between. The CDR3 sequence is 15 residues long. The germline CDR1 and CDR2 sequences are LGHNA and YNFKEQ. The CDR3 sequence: CASSQEAGDTDTQYF. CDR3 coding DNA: TGTGCCAGCAGCCAAGAGGCAGGAGACACAGATACGCAGTATTTT.

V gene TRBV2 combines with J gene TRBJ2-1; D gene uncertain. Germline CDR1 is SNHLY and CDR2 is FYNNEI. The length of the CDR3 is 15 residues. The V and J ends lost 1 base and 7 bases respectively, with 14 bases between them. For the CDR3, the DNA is TGTGCCAGCAGTGAAGAGGGCGGAGCCGCGAATGAGCAGTTCTTC. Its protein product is CASSEEGGAANEQFF.

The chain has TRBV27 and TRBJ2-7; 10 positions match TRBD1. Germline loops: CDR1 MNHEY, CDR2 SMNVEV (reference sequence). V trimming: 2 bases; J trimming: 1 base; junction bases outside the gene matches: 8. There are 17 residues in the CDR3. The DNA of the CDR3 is TGTGCCAGCAGTTTAGCGGGACAGGGGCCACTTTCCTACGAGCAGTACTTC. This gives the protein CASSLAGQGPLSYEQYF.

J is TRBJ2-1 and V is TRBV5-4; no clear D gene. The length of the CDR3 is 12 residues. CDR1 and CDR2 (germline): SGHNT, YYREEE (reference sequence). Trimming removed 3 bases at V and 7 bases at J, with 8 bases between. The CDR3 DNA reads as TGTGCCAGCAGCTCGACAAGTAATGAGCAGTTCTTC. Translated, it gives CASSSTSNEQFF.

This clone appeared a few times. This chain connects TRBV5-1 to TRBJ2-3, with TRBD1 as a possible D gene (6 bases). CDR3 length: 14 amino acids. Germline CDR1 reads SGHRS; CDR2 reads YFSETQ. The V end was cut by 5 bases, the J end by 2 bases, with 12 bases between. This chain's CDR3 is CASREEGVTDTQYF. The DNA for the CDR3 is TGCGCCAGCAGGGAAGAGGGGGTCACAGATACGCAGTATTTT.

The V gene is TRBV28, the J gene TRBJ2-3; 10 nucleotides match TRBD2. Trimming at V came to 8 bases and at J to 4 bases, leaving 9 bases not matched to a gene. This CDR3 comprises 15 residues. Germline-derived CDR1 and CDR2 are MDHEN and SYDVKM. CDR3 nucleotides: TGTGCCAGCGGGCCAGCGGGAGGGGCCCCAGATACGCAGTATTTT. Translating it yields CASGPAGGAPDTQYF. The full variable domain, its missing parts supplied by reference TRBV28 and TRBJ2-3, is DVKVTQSSRYLVKRTGEKVFLECVQDMDHENMFWYRQDPGLGLRLIYFSYDVKMKEKGDIPEGYSVSREKKERFSLILESASTNQTSMYLCASGPAGGAPDTQYFGPGTRLTVL.

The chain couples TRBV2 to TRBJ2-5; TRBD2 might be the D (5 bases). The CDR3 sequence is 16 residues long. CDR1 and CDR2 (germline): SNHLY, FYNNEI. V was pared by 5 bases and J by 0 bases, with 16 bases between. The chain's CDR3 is CASSPLGLKYQETQYF. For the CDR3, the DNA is TGTGCCAGCAGTCCCCTTGGACTCAAGTACCAAGAGACCCAGTACTTC.

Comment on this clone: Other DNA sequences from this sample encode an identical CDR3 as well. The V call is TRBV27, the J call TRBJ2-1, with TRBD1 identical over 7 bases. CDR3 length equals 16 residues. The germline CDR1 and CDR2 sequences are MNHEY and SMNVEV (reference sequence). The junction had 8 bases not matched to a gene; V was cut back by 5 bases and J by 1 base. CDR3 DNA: TGTGCCAGCAGTGAAGGACAGGTAGTGTCCTACAATGAGCAGTTCTTC. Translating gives CASSEGQVVSYNEQFF.

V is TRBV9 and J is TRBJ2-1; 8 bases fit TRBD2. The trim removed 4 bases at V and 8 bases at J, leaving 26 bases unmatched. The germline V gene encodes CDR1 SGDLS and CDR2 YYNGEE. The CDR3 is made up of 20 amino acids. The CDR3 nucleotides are TGTGCCAGCAGCCCGACCCCCCTCCAAACTAGGACGGGGGGGCAGGATGAGCAGTTCTTC. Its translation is CASSPTPLQTRTGGQDEQFF.

The CDR3 DNA reads as TGTGCCAGCAGCTTAGTACGGGTTCCCTACGAGCAGTACTTC. This encodes CASSLVRVPYEQYF. The chain couples TRBV7-9 to TRBJ2-7; D call uncertain. The CDR3 extends over 14 amino acids. The V gene lost 1 base and the J gene lost 2 bases, with 9 bases spanning the gap. The germline V gene has CDR1 SEHNR and CDR2 FQNEAQ (reference sequence).

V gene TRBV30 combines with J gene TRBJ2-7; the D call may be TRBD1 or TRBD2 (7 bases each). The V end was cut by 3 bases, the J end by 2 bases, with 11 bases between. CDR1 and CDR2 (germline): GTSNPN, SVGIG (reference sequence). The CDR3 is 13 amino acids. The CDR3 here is CAWRAGGAYEQYF. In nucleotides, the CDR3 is TGTGCCTGGAGGGCAGGGGGGGCCTACGAGCAGTACTTC.